This T cell receptor beta chain came from a study of early T cells in non-severe SARS-CoV-2 infection. Study-wide background: Whole-blood bulk RNA, unsorted, was sequenced, and chains were unpaired.

The V and J ends lost 11 bases and 4 bases respectively, with 20 bases between them. Germline CDR1 MDHEN, CDR2 SYDVKM. This CDR3 is built from 15 residues. Individual cDNA molecules each received unique molecular identifiers attached to them. TCRdb reanalysed the 5' RACE reads using MiXCR and keeps one entry per CDR3 protein. The sample consists of around 55,000 distinct CDR3 sequences, 14% to 15% of them appearing once. The chain employs TRBV28 and TRBJ2-2; the D is unclear. The specimen was whole blood, collected at baseline. The receptor's source is an adult who was a healthcare worker with PCR-confirmed SARS-CoV-2 infection or an uninfected control (not recorded which). This chain's CDR3 is CAAKAGHLGTGELFF. For the CDR3, the DNA is TGTGCCGCAAAAGCAGGCCACCTGGGCACCGGGGAGCTGTTTTTT.